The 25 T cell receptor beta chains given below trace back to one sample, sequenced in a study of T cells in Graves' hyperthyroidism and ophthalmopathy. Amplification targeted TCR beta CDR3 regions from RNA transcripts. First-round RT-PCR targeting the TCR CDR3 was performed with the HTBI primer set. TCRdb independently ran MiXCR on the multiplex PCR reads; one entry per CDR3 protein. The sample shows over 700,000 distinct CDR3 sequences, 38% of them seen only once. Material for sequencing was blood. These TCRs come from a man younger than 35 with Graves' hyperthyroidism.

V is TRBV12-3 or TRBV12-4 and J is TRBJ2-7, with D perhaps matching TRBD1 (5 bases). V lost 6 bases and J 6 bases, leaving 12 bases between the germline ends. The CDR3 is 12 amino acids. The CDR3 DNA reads TGTGCCAGCAGCGGCCTAGGGGCCGAGCAGTACTTC. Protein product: CASSGLGAEQYF.

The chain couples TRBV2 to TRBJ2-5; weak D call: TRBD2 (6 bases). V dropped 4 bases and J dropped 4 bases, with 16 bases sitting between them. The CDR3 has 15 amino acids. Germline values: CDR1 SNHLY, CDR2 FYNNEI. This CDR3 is CASSVLGLAIETQYF. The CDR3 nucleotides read TGTGCCAGCAGTGTTCTGGGCCTAGCGATAGAGACCCAGTACTTC.

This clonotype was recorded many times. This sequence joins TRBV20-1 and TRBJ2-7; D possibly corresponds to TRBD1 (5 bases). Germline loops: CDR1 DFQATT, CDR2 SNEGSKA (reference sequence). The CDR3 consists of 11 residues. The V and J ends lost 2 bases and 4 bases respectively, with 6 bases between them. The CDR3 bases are TGCAGTGCTAGACAGGGATACGAGCAGTACTTC. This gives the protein CSARQGYEQYF.

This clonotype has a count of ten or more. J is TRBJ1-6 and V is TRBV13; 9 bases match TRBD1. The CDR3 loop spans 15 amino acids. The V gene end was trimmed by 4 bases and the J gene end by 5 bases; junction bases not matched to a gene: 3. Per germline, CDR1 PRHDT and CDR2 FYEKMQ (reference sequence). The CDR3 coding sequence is TGTGCCAGCAGCTGGGGACAGGGAAATAATTCACCCCTCCACTTT. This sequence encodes CASSWGQGNNSPLHF. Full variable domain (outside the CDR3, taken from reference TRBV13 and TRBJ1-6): AAGVIQSPRHLIKEKRETATLKCYPIPRHDTVYWYQQGPGQDPQFLISFYEKMQSDKGSIPDRFSAQQFSDYHSELNMSSLELGDSALYFCASSWGQGNNSPLHFGNGTRLTVT.

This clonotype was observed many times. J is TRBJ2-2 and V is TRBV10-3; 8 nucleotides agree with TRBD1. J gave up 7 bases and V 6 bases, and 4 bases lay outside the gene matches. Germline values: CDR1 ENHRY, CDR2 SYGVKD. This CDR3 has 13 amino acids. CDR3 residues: CAIRDRGYGELFF. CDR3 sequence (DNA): TGTGCCATCAGAGACAGGGGATACGGGGAGCTGTTTTTT.

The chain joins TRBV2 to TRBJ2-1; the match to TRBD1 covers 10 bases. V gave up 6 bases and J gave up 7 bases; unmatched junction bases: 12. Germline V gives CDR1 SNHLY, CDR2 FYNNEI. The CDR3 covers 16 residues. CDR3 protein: CASRDRGDRGWNEQFF. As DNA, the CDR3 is TGTGCCAGCAGAGACAGGGGGGACAGGGGATGGAATGAGCAGTTCTTC.

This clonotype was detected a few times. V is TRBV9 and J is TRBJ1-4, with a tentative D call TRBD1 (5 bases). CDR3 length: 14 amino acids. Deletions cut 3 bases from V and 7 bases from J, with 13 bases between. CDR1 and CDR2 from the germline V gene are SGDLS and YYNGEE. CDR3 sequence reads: CASSEREGFEKLFF. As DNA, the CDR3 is TGTGCCAGCAGCGAGCGGGAGGGGTTTGAAAAACTGTTTTTT.

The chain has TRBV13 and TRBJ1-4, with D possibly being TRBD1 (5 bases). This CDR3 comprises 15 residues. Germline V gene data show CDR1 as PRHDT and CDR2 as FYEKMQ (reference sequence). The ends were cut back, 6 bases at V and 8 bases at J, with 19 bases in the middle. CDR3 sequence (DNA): TGTGCCAGCAGTCGTCGACAGTGGATCGACGAAAAACTGTTTTTT. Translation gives CASSRRQWIDEKLFF.

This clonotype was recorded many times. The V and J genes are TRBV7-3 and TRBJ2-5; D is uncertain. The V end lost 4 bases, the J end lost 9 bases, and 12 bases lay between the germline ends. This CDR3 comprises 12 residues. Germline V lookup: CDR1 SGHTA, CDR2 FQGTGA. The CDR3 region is CASSSTDGAQYF. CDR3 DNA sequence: TGTGCCAGCAGCTCCACCGATGGGGCCCAGTACTTC.

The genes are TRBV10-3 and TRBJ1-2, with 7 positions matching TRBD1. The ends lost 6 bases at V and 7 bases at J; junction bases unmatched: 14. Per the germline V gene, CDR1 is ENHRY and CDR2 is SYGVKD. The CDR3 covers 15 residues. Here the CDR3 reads CAISPRDRRTSGYTF. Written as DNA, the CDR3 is TGTGCCATCAGCCCGCGGGACAGACGAACGAGTGGCTACACCTTC.

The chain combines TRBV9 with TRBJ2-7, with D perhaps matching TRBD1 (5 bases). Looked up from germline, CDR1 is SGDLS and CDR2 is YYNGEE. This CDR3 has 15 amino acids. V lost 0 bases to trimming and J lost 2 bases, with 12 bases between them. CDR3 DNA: TGTGCCAGCAGCGTAGGGGCGCAGGGTACCTACGAGCAGTACTTC. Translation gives CASSVGAQGTYEQYF.

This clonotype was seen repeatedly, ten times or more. The DNA of the CDR3 is TGTGCCAGCAGCTTTGGAGTGTCGGAGACCCAGTACTTC. This translates into CASSFGVSETQYF. The chain carries TRBV7-3 and TRBJ2-5, with unresolved D. The V end lost 3 bases, the J end lost 5 bases, and 10 bases lay between the germline ends. CDR3 length equals 13 residues. The germline CDR1 and CDR2 sequences are SGHTA and FQGTGA.

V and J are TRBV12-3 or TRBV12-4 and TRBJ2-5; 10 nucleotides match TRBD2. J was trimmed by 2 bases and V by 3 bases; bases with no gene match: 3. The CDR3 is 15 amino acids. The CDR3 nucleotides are TGTGCCAGCAGTTTGGAACTAGCGGGACAAGAGACCCAGTACTTC. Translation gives CASSLELAGQETQYF.

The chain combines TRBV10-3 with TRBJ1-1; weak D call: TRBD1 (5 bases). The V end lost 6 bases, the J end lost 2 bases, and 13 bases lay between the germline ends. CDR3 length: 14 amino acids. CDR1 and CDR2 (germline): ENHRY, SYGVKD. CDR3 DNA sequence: TGTGCCATCAGGCGGGACTCTGGAAACACTGAAGCTTTCTTT. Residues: CAIRRDSGNTEAFF.

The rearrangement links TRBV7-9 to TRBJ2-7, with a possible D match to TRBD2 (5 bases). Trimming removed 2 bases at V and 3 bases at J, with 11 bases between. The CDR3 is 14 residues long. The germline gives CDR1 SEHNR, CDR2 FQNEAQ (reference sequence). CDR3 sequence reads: CASSLSGFGYEQYF. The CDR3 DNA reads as TGTGCCAGCAGCTTATCGGGGTTTGGCTACGAGCAGTACTTC.

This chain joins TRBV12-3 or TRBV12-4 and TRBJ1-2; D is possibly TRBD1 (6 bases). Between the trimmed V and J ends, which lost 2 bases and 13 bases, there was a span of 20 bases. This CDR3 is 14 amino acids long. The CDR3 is CASSLSLARGDSTF. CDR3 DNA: TGTGCCAGCAGTTTATCCCTGGCCAGGGGAGACTCCACCTTC.

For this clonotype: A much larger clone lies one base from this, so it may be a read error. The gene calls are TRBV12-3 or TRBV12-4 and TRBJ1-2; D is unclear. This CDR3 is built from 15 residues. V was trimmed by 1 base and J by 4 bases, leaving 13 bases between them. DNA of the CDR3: TGTGCCAGCAGTTTAGAGGCGGGGAGCGGCTATGGCTACACCTTC. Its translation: CASSLEAGSGYGYTF.

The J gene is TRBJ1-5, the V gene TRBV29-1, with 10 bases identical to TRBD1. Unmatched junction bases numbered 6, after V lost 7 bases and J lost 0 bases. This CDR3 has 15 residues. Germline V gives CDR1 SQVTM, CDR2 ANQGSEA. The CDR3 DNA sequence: TGCAGCGCCCTGGGGACAGGGGATAGCAATCAGCCCCAGCATTTT. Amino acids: CSALGTGDSNQPQHF.

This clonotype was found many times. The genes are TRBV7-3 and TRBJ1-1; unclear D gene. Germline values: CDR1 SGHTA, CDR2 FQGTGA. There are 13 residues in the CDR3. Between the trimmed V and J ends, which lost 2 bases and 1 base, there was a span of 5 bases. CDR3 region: CASSLYQNTEAFF. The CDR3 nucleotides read TGTGCCAGCAGCTTATATCAGAACACTGAAGCTTTCTTT.

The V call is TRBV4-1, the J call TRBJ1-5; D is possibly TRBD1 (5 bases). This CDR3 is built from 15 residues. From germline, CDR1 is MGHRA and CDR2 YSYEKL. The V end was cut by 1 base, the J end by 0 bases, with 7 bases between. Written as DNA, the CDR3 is TGCGCCAGCAGCCAAGCAGGGTATAGCAATCAGCCCCAGCATTTT. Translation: CASSQAGYSNQPQHF.

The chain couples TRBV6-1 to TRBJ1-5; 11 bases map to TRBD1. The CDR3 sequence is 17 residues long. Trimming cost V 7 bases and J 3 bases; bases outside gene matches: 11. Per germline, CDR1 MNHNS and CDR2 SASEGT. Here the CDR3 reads CASIRRTGGKDNQPQHF. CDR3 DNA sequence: TGTGCCAGCATTCGCCGGACAGGGGGCAAAGACAATCAGCCCCAGCATTTT.

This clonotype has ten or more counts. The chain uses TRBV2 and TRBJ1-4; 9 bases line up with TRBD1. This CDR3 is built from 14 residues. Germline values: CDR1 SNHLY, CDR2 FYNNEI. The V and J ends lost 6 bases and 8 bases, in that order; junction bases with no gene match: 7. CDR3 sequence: CASRVTGGREKLFF. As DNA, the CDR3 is TGTGCCAGCAGAGTGACAGGGGGGCGCGAAAAACTGTTTTTT.

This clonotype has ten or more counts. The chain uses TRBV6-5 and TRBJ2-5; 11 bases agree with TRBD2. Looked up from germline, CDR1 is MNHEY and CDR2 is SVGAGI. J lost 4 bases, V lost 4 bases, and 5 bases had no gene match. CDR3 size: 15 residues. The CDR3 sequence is CASSSGLAEVETQYF. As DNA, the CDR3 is TGTGCCAGCAGTTCGGGACTAGCGGAGGTAGAGACCCAGTACTTC.

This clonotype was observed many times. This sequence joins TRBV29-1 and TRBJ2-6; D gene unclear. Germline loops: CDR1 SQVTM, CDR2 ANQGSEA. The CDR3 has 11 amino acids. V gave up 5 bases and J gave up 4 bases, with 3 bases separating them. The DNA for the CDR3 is TGCAGCGTTCGAGGGGCCAACGTCCTGACTTTC. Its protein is CSVRGANVLTF. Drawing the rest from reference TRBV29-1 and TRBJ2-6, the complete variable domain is SAVISQKPSRDICQRGTSLTIQCQVDSQVTMMFWYRQQPGQSLTLIATANQGSEATYESGFVIDKFPISRPNLTFSTLTVSNMSPEDSSIYLCSVRGANVLTFGAGSRLTVL.

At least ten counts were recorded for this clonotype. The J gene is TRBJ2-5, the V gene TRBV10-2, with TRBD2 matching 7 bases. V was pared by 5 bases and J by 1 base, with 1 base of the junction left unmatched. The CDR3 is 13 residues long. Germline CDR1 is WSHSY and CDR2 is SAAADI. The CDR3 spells CASSKRGQETQYF. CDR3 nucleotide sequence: TGCGCCAGCAGTAAGCGGGGCCAAGAGACCCAGTACTTC.